A selection of T cell receptor beta chains follows, all from one sample in a study of sequential checkpoint blockade in melanoma. Sequencing was performed with immunoSEQ multiplex PCR; in TCRdb, only in-frame clones are kept and a portion is missing. The profile covers 15,000 to 20,000 clones, with about 70% appearing a single time and almost 35% taken by the ten largest. Sequences were derived from CD8+ T cells sorted from blood (inferred from file names), sampled from a patient given nivolumab and ipilimumab in sequence. Receptors originate from a human donor with melanoma. Both conserved end residues are part of each CDR3. D genes are given only for firm matches. Size tells how often a clone was seen (once, few, many) or the class of an expanded clone, and some rows leave it out.

d_call: TRBD1
clone_size: few
v_call: TRBV7-9
j_call: TRBJ2-7
cdr3_nt: TGTGCCAGCAGCTCCCAGGGGGTCTACGAGCAGTACTTC
cdr3_aa: CASSSQGVYEQYF

d_call: TRBD1
clone_size: NA
v_call: TRBV7-2
j_call: TRBJ1-1
cdr3_nt: TGTGCCAGCAGCGGTAGAATCCGGGACAGGCCTGAAGCTTTCTTT
cdr3_aa: CASSGRIRDRPEAFF

d_call: NA
clone_size: once
v_call: TRBV7-9
j_call: TRBJ2-1
cdr3_nt: TGTGCCAGCAGCTTAGAGCACAATGAGCAGTTCTTC
cdr3_aa: CASSLEHNEQFF

d_call: NA
clone_size: NA
v_call: TRBV30
j_call: TRBJ1-1
cdr3_nt: TGTGCCTGGAGTGGTATGAACACTGAAGCTTTCTTT
cdr3_aa: CAWSGMNTEAFF

d_call: NA
clone_size: NA
v_call: TRBV4-3
j_call: TRBJ2-2
cdr3_nt: TGCGCCAGCAGCCAAGGTCCGGACTCCGGGGAGCTGTTTTTT
cdr3_aa: CASSQGPDSGELFF

d_call: NA
clone_size: NA
v_call: TRBV6-6
j_call: TRBJ2-1
cdr3_nt: TGTGCCAGCAGTTCCCCTTATAGCGATGAGCAGTTCTTC
cdr3_aa: CASSSPYSDEQFF

d_call: NA
clone_size: NA
v_call: TRBV6-5
j_call: TRBJ2-7
cdr3_nt: TGTGCCAGCAGTGCGGGACAGCAGCCCTACGAGCAGTACTTC
cdr3_aa: CASSAGQQPYEQYF

d_call: TRBD1
clone_size: NA
v_call: TRBV4-3
j_call: TRBJ2-7
cdr3_nt: TGCGCCAGCAGCCAGGTACAGGGGAGCTACGAGCAGTACTTC
cdr3_aa: CASSQVQGSYEQYF

d_call: TRBD1
clone_size: NA
v_call: TRBV27
j_call: TRBJ2-2
cdr3_nt: TGTGCCAGCAGTTGGACAGGGAATAGCGGGGAGCTGTTTTTT
cdr3_aa: CASSWTGNSGELFF

d_call: NA
clone_size: NA
v_call: TRBV5-1
j_call: TRBJ2-7
cdr3_nt: TGCGCCAGCAGCTTAATGGACAGGGAGGGCGAGCAGTACTTC
cdr3_aa: CASSLMDREGEQYF

d_call: NA
clone_size: large
v_call: TRBV5-4
j_call: TRBJ1-2
cdr3_nt: TGTGCCAGCAGCTTTGTCGGTGGCTACACCTTC
cdr3_aa: CASSFVGGYTF

d_call: NA
clone_size: NA
v_call: TRBV27
j_call: TRBJ2-7
cdr3_nt: TGTGCCAGCAGTTTCTCGGCAGGGGAAGGGTTATACGAGCAGTACTTC
cdr3_aa: CASSFSAGEGLYEQYF

d_call: TRBD2
clone_size: once
v_call: TRBV7-9
j_call: TRBJ2-2
cdr3_nt: TGTGCCAGCAGCTTAGGACTAGCGGGAGTGACCGGGGAGCTGTTTTTT
cdr3_aa: CASSLGLAGVTGELFF

d_call: NA
clone_size: NA
v_call: TRBV2
j_call: TRBJ2-3
cdr3_nt: TGTGCCAGCAGTGGGGGGCAGGATGGGGAGTACCGCGCAGATACGCAGTATTTT
cdr3_aa: CASSGGQDGEYRADTQYF

d_call: TRBD2
clone_size: few
v_call: TRBV7-9
j_call: TRBJ2-7
cdr3_nt: TGTGCCAGCAGCGGAGGGACTAGCGGGAGCTCCTACGAGCAGTACTTC
cdr3_aa: CASSGGTSGSSYEQYF

d_call: NA
clone_size: NA
v_call: TRBV9
j_call: TRBJ2-3
cdr3_nt: TGTGCCAGCAGCGTAGCTGGCAGGAGCACAGATACGCAGTATTTT
cdr3_aa: CASSVAGRSTDTQYF

d_call: TRBD1
clone_size: NA
v_call: TRBV18
j_call: TRBJ2-2
cdr3_nt: TGTGCCAGCTCATTTTCCTCCGGGACAGGGCCTTCCGGGGAGCTGTTTTTT
cdr3_aa: CASSFSSGTGPSGELFF

d_call: NA
clone_size: NA
v_call: TRBV27
j_call: TRBJ2-7
cdr3_nt: TGTGCCAGCTGGTCGCTCTACTACGAGCAGTACTTC
cdr3_aa: CASWSLYYEQYF

d_call: NA
clone_size: NA
v_call: TRBV18
j_call: TRBJ1-2
cdr3_nt: TGTGCCAGCTCACCCGCTTGGGGCGGCTCTAACTATGGCTACACCTTC
cdr3_aa: CASSPAWGGSNYGYTF

d_call: NA
clone_size: few
v_call: TRBV28
j_call: TRBJ1-2
cdr3_nt: TGTGCCAGCAAGTTTAAGTCTGGGCTTGATGGCTACACCTTC
cdr3_aa: CASKFKSGLDGYTF

d_call: TRBD2
clone_size: NA
v_call: TRBV27
j_call: TRBJ2-1
cdr3_nt: TGTGCCAGCAGTTTGGGGCTAGCGGGGGGAGGGACCTACAATGAGCAGTTCTTC
cdr3_aa: CASSLGLAGGGTYNEQFF

d_call: NA
clone_size: NA
v_call: TRBV5-1
j_call: TRBJ2-1
cdr3_nt: TGCGCCAGCAGTGAAGTAATGAGACTAGGTGGGAATGAGCAGTTCTTC
cdr3_aa: CASSEVMRLGGNEQFF

d_call: NA
clone_size: NA
v_call: TRBV7-9
j_call: TRBJ2-2
cdr3_nt: TGTGCCAGCAGCCCCGCAGGGACTGGACCCGGGGAGCTGTTTTTT
cdr3_aa: CASSPAGTGPGELFF

d_call: NA
clone_size: NA
v_call: TRBV6-4
j_call: TRBJ1-2
cdr3_nt: TGTGCCAGCAGTATCACCGCAGAGGCTAACTATGGCTACACCTTC
cdr3_aa: CASSITAEANYGYTF

d_call: NA
clone_size: NA
v_call: TRBV28
j_call: TRBJ2-7
cdr3_nt: TGTGCCAACAGTTCGATAAGCGGGGAGCAGTACTTC
cdr3_aa: CANSSISGEQYF

d_call: TRBD1
clone_size: NA
v_call: TRBV6-5
j_call: TRBJ2-7
cdr3_nt: TGTGCCAGCAGTTACTTGGGACAGGGGGAGTCCGAGCAGTACTTC
cdr3_aa: CASSYLGQGESEQYF

d_call: TRBD1
clone_size: NA
v_call: TRBV6-4
j_call: TRBJ2-2
cdr3_nt: TGTGCCAGCAGTGACGCGACAGGGGGGACCGGGGAGCTGTTTTTT
cdr3_aa: CASSDATGGTGELFF

d_call: NA
clone_size: NA
v_call: TRBV6-4
j_call: TRBJ2-7
cdr3_nt: TGTGCCAGCAGCCCGGGACATACCTACGAGCAGTACTTC
cdr3_aa: CASSPGHTYEQYF

d_call: NA
clone_size: NA
v_call: TRBV10-3
j_call: TRBJ2-1
cdr3_nt: TGTGCCATCAGTGAGTTTCAGGGAGGCTCCTACAATGAGCAGTTCTTC
cdr3_aa: CAISEFQGGSYNEQFF